These 24 T cell receptor beta chains share one sample of origin, sequenced in a study of blood T cell repertoires in COVID-19. Sequencing was performed with immunoSEQ multiplex PCR; in TCRdb, only in-frame clones are kept and a portion is missing. Among about 300,000 clones listed, roughly nine tenths were seen once. Specimen: PBMCs or T cells enriched from blood (not recorded which). All receptors come from a woman in her 50s who had been exposed to COVID-19.

The chain is built from TRBV6-5 and TRBJ1-3; D gene ambiguous. Germline CDR1 MNHEY, CDR2 SVGAGI. The CDR3 consists of 13 residues. Trimming pared 7 bases from V and 4 bases from J, leaving 11 bases between. CDR3 sequence: CASTTPGGNTIYF. The CDR3 DNA is TGTGCCAGCACAACCCCGGGGGGAAACACCATATATTTT.

The rearrangement uses TRBV7-2 and TRBJ2-7; weak D call: TRBD2 (6 bases). V gave up 1 base and J gave up 3 bases, with 13 bases separating them. CDR3 length: 15 amino acids. CDR1 is SGHTA and CDR2 is FQGNSA in the germline V gene. CDR3 nucleotides: TGTGCCAGCAGCTTAGTTGGCGGGGTATACTACGAGCAGTACTTC. It codes for CASSLVGGVYYEQYF.

The chain is built from TRBV6-1 and TRBJ2-7; 7 bases are shared with TRBD1. The length of the CDR3 is 15 residues. Germline V CDR1 and CDR2: MNHNS, SASEGT. V trimming: 1 base; J trimming: 4 bases; junction bases outside the gene matches: 7. In DNA, the CDR3 is TGTGCCAGCAGTGAAGGACAGGGCGTGGGGTACGAGCAGTACTTC. The encoded protein is CASSEGQGVGYEQYF.

V gene TRBV19 combines with J gene TRBJ2-1, with 9 bases aligning to TRBD1. CDR3 length equals 15 residues. CDR1 and CDR2 (germline): LNHDA, SQIVND (reference sequence). The ends lost 4 bases at V and 5 bases at J; junction bases unmatched: 6. The CDR3 DNA reads as TGTGCCAGTAGTAAGGGACAGGGCGGCCACAATGAGCAGTTCTTC. It codes for CASSKGQGGHNEQFF.

The chain uses TRBV5-1 and TRBJ2-2; tentative D call: TRBD1 (5 bases). The CDR3 has 16 amino acids. From germline, CDR1 is SGHRS and CDR2 YFSETQ. The V and J ends lost 5 bases and 0 bases respectively, with 14 bases between them. The CDR3 coding sequence is TGCGCCAGCAGTCTACAGGCAGACGCGAACACCGGGGAGCTGTTTTTT. Its translation: CASSLQADANTGELFF.

This clone has just one count. The chain uses TRBV5-1 and TRBJ1-5, with 11 bases identical to TRBD1. CDR3 length: 16 residues. The V segment lost 0 bases and the J segment 5 bases; nucleotides outside the gene matches: 4. The V gene's germline CDR1 is SGHRS and CDR2 YFSETQ. The CDR3 nucleotides read TGCGCCAGCAGCTTGGGGACAGGGGGCAGGGATCAGCCCCAGCATTTT. Translated, it gives CASSLGTGGRDQPQHF. The full variable domain, in which reference TRBV5-1 and TRBJ1-5 provide the parts outside the CDR3, is KAGVTQTPRYLIKTRGQQVTLSCSPISGHRSVSWYQQTPGQGLQFLFEYFSETQRNKGNFPGRFSGRQFSNSRSEMNVSTLELGDSALYLCASSLGTGGRDQPQHFGDGTRLSIL.

J is TRBJ2-7 and V is TRBV11-2; 7 nucleotides align to TRBD2. The V gene end was trimmed by 5 bases and the J gene end by 3 bases; junction bases not matched to a gene: 7. CDR1 is SGHAT, CDR2 FQNNGV, per germline. The CDR3 contains 14 residues. The CDR3 nucleotides are TGTGCCAGCAGCCTTCGGGGGGATGGCTACGAGCAGTACTTC. Translating it yields CASSLRGDGYEQYF.

This chain joins TRBV6-5 and TRBJ1-2; 8 bases are shared with TRBD1. V trimming: 6 bases; J trimming: 2 bases; junction bases outside the gene matches: 2. The germline V gene encodes CDR1 MNHEY and CDR2 SVGAGI. The length of the CDR3 is 13 residues. CDR3 in amino acids: CASRRTGNYGYTF. The CDR3 coding sequence is TGTGCCAGCAGGCGGACAGGGAACTATGGCTACACCTTC.

This chain uses TRBV5-1 with TRBJ2-7, with 11 bases that match TRBD1. The CDR3 loop spans 16 amino acids. Per germline, CDR1 SGHRS and CDR2 YFSETQ. V gave up 5 bases and J gave up 0 bases; unmatched junction bases: 7. CDR3 sequence reads: CASSYYGTGGSYEQYF. The CDR3 DNA reads TGCGCCAGCAGTTATTACGGGACAGGGGGCTCCTACGAGCAGTACTTC.

This chain joins TRBV12-5 and TRBJ1-5; no firm D call. Per germline, CDR1 LGHNT and CDR2 FRNRAP. This CDR3 comprises 15 residues. Trimming stripped 6 bases from V and 6 bases from J, with 18 bases between. The CDR3 region is CASGLAAGLSQPQHF. CDR3 nucleotides: TGTGCTAGTGGCTTAGCCGCGGGGTTGAGTCAGCCCCAGCATTTT. The variable domain in full, completed from reference TRBV12-5 and TRBJ1-5, reads DARVTQTPRHKVTEMGQEVTMRCQPILGHNTVFWYRQTMMQGLELLAYFRNRAPLDDSGMPKDRFSAEMPDATLATLKIQPSEPRDSAVYFCASGLAAGLSQPQHFGDGTRLSIL.

The chain links TRBV19 to TRBJ2-3; TRBD2 aligns across 10 bases. CDR1 LNHDA and CDR2 SQIVND come from the germline V gene (reference sequence). The V segment lost 5 bases and the J segment 3 bases; nucleotides outside the gene matches: 5. The CDR3 extends over 15 amino acids. The CDR3 coding sequence is TGTGCCAGTAGTGTAGCGGGGGGACGTACAGATACGCAGTATTTT. Amino acids: CASSVAGGRTDTQYF.

The chain combines TRBV30 with TRBJ2-7; D remains ambiguous. The V gene lost 1 base and the J gene lost 3 bases, with 7 bases spanning the gap. Looked up from germline, CDR1 is GTSNPN and CDR2 is SVGIG (reference sequence). CDR3 size: 12 residues. Here the CDR3 DNA reads TGTGCCTGGAGTGCTGACATCTACGAGCAGTACTTC. It encodes CAWSADIYEQYF.

J is TRBJ1-1 and V is TRBV18, with 7 positions matching TRBD1. Germline V gene data show CDR1 as KGHSH and CDR2 as LQKENI. This CDR3 region has 14 residues. V shed 2 bases, J shed 3 bases, and the junction held 3 bases outside the gene matches. Here the CDR3 reads CASSPVTGDTEAFF. The CDR3 DNA sequence: TGTGCCAGCTCACCAGTAACAGGGGACACTGAAGCTTTCTTT.

The rearrangement links TRBV3-1 (or the pseudogene TRBV3-2) to TRBJ1-1; 10 nucleotides agree with TRBD1. J gave up 4 bases and V 6 bases, and 17 bases lay outside the gene matches. Germline V gene lookup returns CDR1 LGHDT and CDR2 YNNKEL (reference sequence). The CDR3 has 18 amino acids. This chain's CDR3 is CASRLTLRTGGRGTEAFF. CDR3 sequence (DNA): TGTGCCAGCAGACTAACCCTCAGGACAGGGGGTCGAGGCACTGAAGCTTTCTTT.

This clone has a handful of counts. This rearrangement joins TRBV24-1 to TRBJ1-1; TRBD1 aligns across 8 bases. The ends lost 9 bases at V and 4 bases at J; junction bases unmatched: 12. The CDR3 spans 15 residues. Germline CDR1 KGHDR, CDR2 SFDVKD. The CDR3 sequence: CATRPDRGDFTEAFF. The CDR3 DNA reads as TGTGCCACCCGCCCCGACAGGGGAGATTTCACTGAAGCTTTCTTT.

This rearrangement joins TRBV27 to TRBJ2-3, with 7 bases aligning to TRBD2. J lost 4 bases, V lost 1 base, and 5 bases had no gene match. Germline CDR1 and CDR2: MNHEY and SMNVEV (reference sequence). This CDR3 contains 15 residues. This CDR3 reads CASSLYSGGPDTQYF. CDR3 nucleotides: TGTGCCAGCAGTTTATACTCGGGGGGACCAGATACGCAGTATTTT.

The genes are TRBV9 and TRBJ1-1; D is unclear. Germline CDR1 is SGDLS and CDR2 is YYNGEE. V shed 0 bases and J shed 5 bases, with 8 bases lying between them. The CDR3 is 13 amino acids. CDR3 sequence: CASSVASQTEAFF. CDR3 nucleotide sequence: TGTGCCAGCAGCGTAGCGTCGCAGACTGAAGCTTTCTTT.

The chain is built from TRBV6-1 and TRBJ1-5; D perhaps matches TRBD1 (5 bases). Germline lookup yields CDR1 MNHNS and CDR2 SASEGT. The CDR3 is 15 amino acids. Trimming took 3 bases from V and 3 from J, leaving 12 bases between them. CDR3: CASSDHGGTNQPQHF. DNA of the CDR3: TGTGCCAGCAGTGACCACGGGGGGACCAATCAGCCCCAGCATTTT.

The V and J genes are TRBV10-3 and TRBJ2-7, with D perhaps TRBD1 (6 bases). V lost 6 bases, J lost 5 bases, and 14 bases lay in between. Per the germline V gene, CDR1 is ENHRY and CDR2 is SYGVKD. CDR3 size: 13 residues. The CDR3 region has the DNA TGTGCCATCAGCCACAGGGTCGAAGACGAGCAGTACTTC. As protein: CAISHRVEDEQYF.

The rearrangement links TRBV5-1 to TRBJ1-6; D ambiguous. In germline, CDR1 is SGHRS, CDR2 YFSETQ. Trimming removed 2 bases from V and 7 bases from J, with 13 bases in between. The CDR3 extends over 15 amino acids. CDR3 bases: TGCGCCAGCAGCTTAGCACAGAATTCAAATTCACCCCTCCACTTT. Encoded protein: CASSLAQNSNSPLHF.

The chain employs TRBV3-1 (or the pseudogene TRBV3-2) and TRBJ2-2; 11 bases are a match to TRBD2. V lost 1 base, J lost 4 bases, and 2 bases stayed unmatched. The CDR3 contains 16 residues. From germline, CDR1 is LGHDT and CDR2 YNNKEL (reference sequence). The CDR3 sequence: CASSQVAGGPTGELFF. CDR3 bases: TGTGCCAGCAGCCAAGTAGCGGGGGGGCCCACCGGGGAGCTGTTTTTT.

This chain uses TRBV9 with TRBJ1-2; D is uncertain. Germline values: CDR1 SGDLS, CDR2 YYNGEE. This CDR3 has 12 amino acids. Trimming shortened V by 1 base and J by 6 bases, and 7 bases separated the two germline ends. CDR3 in DNA: TGTGCCAGCAGCGTAATGTATAATGGCTACACCTTC. Translated, it gives CASSVMYNGYTF.

V gene TRBV28 combines with J gene TRBJ1-4; 8 positions match TRBD1. Trimming removed 5 bases from V and 3 bases from J; junction bases left unmatched: 2. The CDR3 extends over 14 amino acids. From germline, CDR1 is MDHEN and CDR2 SYDVKM. For the CDR3, the DNA is TGTGCCAGCAGTGACAGGGGTGCTAATGAAAAACTGTTTTTT. Translated: CASSDRGANEKLFF.

CDR3 bases: TGTGCCAGCAGAAAAACCAGCCAGAGGAATCAGCCCCAGCATTTT. This codes for CASRKTSQRNQPQHF. The chain carries TRBV28 and TRBJ1-5; no clear D. The CDR3 runs to 15 residues. V lost 6 bases to trimming and J lost 4 bases, with 16 bases between them. Germline V gene data show CDR1 as MDHEN and CDR2 as SYDVKM.